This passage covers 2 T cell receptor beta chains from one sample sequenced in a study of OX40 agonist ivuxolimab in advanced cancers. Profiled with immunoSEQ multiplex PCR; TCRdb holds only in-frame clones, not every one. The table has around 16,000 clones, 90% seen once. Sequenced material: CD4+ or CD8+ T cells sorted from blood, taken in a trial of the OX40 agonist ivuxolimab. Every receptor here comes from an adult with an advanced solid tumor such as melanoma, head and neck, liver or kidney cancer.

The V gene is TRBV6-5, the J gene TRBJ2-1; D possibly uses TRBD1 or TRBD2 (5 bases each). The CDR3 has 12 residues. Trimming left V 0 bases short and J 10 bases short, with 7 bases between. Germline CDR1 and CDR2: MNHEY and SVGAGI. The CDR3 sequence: CASSYSGAEQFF. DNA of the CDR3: TGTGCCAGCAGTTACTCCGGGGCAGAGCAGTTCTTC.

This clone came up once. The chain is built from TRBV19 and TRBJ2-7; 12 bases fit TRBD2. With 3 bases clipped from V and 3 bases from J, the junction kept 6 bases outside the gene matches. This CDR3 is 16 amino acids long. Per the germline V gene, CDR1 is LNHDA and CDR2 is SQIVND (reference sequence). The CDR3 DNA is TGTGCCAGTAGTATGACTAGCGGGAGTTGGGACTACGAGCAGTACTTC. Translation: CASSMTSGSWDYEQYF.